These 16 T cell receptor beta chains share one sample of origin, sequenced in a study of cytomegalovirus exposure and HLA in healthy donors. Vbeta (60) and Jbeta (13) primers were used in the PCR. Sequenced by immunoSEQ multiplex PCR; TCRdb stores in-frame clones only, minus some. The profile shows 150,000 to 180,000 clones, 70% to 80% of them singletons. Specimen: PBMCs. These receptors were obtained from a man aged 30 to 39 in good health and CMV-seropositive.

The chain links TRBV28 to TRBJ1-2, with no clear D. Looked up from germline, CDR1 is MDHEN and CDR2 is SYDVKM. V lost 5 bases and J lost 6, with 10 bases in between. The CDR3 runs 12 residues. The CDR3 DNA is TGTGCCAGCAGTCCCCGCGAAAATGGCTACACCTTC. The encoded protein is CASSPRENGYTF.

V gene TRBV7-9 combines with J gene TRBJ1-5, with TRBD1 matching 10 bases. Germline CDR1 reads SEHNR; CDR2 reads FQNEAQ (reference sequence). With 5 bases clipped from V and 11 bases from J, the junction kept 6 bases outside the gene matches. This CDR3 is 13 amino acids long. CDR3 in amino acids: CASSPGTGEAQHF. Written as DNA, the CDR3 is TGTGCCAGCAGCCCAGGGACAGGGGAGGCCCAGCATTTT.

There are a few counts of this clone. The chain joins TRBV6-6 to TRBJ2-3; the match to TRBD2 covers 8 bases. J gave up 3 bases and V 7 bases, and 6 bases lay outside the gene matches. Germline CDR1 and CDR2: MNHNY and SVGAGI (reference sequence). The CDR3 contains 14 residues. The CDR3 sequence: CASKSSGSTDTQYF. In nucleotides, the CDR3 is TGTGCCAGCAAATCGAGCGGGAGTACAGATACGCAGTATTTT.

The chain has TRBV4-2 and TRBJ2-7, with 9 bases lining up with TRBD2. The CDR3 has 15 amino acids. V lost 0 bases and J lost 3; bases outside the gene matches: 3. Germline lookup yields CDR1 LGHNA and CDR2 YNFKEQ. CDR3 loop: CASSQEERGVYEQYF. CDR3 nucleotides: TGTGCCAGCAGCCAAGAAGAGCGGGGGGTCTACGAGCAGTACTTC.

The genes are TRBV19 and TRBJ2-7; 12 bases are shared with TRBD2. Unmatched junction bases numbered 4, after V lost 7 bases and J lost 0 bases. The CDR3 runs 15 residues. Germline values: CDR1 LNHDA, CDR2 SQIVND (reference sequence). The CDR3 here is CASKETSGSSYEQYF. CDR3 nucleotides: TGTGCCAGTAAGGAGACTAGCGGGAGCTCCTACGAGCAGTACTTC.

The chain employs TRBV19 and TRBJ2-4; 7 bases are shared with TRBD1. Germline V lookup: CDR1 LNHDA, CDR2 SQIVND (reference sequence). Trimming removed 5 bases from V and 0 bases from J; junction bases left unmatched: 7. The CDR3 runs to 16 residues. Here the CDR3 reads CASSAGTVIAKNIQYF. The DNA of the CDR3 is TGTGCCAGTAGTGCCGGGACAGTTATAGCCAAAAACATTCAGTACTTC.

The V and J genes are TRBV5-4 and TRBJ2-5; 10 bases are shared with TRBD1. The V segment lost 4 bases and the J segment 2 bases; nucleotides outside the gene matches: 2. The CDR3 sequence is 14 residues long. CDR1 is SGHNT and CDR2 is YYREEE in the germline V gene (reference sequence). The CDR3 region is CASSGGQGQETQYF. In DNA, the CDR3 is TGTGCCAGCAGCGGGGGACAGGGGCAAGAGACCCAGTACTTC.

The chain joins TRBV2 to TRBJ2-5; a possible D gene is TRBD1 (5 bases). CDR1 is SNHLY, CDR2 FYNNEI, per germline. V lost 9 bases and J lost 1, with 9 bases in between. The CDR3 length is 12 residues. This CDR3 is CASTGPQETQYF. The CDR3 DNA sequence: TGTGCCAGTACAGGTCCCCAAGAGACCCAGTACTTC.

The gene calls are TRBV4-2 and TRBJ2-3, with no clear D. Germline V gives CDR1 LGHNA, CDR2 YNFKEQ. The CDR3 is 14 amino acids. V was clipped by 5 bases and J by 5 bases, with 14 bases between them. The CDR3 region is CASSKGGLGDTQYF. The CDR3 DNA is TGTGCCAGCAGCAAAGGCGGTTTGGGAGATACGCAGTATTTT.

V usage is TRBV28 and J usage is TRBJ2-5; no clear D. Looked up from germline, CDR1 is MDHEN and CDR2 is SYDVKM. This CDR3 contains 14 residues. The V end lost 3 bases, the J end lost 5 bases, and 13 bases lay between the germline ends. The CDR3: CASSFPASMETQYF. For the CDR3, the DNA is TGTGCCAGCAGTTTCCCCGCTAGTATGGAGACCCAGTACTTC.

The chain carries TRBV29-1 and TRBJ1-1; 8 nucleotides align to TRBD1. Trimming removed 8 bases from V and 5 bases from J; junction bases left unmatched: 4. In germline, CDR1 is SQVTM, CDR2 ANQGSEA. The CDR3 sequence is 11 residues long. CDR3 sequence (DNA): TGCAGCTCGGGGACAGGAACTGAAGCTTTCTTT. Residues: CSSGTGTEAFF.

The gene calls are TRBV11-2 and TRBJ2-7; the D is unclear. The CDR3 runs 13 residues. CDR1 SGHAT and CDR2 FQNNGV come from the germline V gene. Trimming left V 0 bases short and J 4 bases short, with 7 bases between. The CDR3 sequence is CASSLDAPYEQYF. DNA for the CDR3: TGTGCCAGCAGCTTAGATGCGCCGTACGAGCAGTACTTC. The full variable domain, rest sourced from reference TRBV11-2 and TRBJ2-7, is EAGVAQSPRYKIIEKRQSVAFWCNPISGHATLYWYQQILGQGPKLLIQFQNNGVVDDSQLPKDRFSAERLKGVDSTLKIQPAKLEDSAVYLCASSLDAPYEQYFGPGTRLTVT.

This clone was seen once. The CDR3 DNA reads as TGTGCCAGTAGTAAATCCGGGACAGGGGGCGTAATGAACACTGAAGCTTTCTTT. This sequence encodes CASSKSGTGGVMNTEAFF. The gene calls are TRBV19 and TRBJ1-1, with TRBD1 matching 12 bases. The CDR3 is 18 residues long. Per germline, CDR1 LNHDA and CDR2 SQIVND (reference sequence). The ends lost 4 bases at V and 0 bases at J; junction bases unmatched: 9. The variable domain in full, with the rest retrieved from reference TRBV19 and TRBJ1-1, is DGGITQSPKYLFRKEGQNVTLSCEQNLNHDAMYWYRQDPGQGLRLIYYSQIVNDFQKGDIAEGYSVSREKKESFPLTVTSAQKNPTAFYLCASSKSGTGGVMNTEAFFGQGTRLTVV.

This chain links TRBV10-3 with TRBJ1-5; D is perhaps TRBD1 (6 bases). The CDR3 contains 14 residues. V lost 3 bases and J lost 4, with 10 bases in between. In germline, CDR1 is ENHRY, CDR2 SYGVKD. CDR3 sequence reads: CAISEQGSNQPQHF. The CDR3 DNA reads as TGTGCCATCAGTGAACAGGGTTCTAATCAGCCCCAGCATTTT.

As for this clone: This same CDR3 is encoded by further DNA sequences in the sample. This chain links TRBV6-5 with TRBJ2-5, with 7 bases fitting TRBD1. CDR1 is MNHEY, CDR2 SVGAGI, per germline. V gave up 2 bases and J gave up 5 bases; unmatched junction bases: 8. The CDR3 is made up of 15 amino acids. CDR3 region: CASSYRDRGEETQYF. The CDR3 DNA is TGTGCCAGCAGTTACCGGGACAGAGGTGAGGAGACCCAGTACTTC.

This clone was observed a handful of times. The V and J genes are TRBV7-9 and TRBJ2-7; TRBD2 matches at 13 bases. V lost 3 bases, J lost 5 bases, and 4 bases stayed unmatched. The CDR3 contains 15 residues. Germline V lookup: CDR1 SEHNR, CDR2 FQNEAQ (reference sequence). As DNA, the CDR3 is TGTGCCAGCAGCTTCGGGGGGACTAGCGGGGACGAGCAGTACTTC. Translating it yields CASSFGGTSGDEQYF.